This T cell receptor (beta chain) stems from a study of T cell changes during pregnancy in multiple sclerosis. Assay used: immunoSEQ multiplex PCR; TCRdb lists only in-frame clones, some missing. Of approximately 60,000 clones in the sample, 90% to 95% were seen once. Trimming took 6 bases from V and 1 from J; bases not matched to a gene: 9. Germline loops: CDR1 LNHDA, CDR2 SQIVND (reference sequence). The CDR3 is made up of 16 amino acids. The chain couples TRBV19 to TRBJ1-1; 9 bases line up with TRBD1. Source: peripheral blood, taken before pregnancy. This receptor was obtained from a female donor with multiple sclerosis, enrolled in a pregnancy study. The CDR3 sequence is CASRDPGTGQNTEAFF. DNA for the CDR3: TGTGCCAGTAGGGATCCGGGGACAGGGCAGAACACTGAAGCTTTCTTT.